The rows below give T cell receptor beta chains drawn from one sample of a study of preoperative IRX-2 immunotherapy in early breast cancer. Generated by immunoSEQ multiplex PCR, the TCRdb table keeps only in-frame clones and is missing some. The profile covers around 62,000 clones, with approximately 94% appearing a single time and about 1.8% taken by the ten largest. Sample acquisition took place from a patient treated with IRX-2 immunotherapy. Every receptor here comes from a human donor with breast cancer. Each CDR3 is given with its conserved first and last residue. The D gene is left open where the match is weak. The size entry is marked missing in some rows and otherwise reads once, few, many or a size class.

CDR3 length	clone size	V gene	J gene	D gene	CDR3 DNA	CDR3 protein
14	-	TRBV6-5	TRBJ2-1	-	TGTGCCAGCAGGGAGGGAAGCTCCTACAATGAGCAGTTCTTC	CASREGSSYNEQFF
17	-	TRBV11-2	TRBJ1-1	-	TGTGCCAGCAGCTTAATGTGGGGGGGCGCTTCAAACACTGAAGCTTTCTTT	CASSLMWGGASNTEAFF
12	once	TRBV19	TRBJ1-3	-	TGTGCCAGTACTTTGTTTGGAAACACCATATATTTT	CASTLFGNTIYF
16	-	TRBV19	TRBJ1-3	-	TGTGCCAGTAGCCATACCCGTTCCAACGCTGGAAACACCATATATTTT	CASSHTRSNAGNTIYF
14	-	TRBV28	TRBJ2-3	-	TGTGCCAGCAGTTTATGGGCCAACACAGATACGCAGTATTTT	CASSLWANTDTQYF
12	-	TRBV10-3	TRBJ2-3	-	TGTGCCATCAGTGTTGGCACAGATACGCAGTATTTT	CAISVGTDTQYF
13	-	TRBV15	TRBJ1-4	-	TGTGCCACCAGCAGAGACCGGGGTGAAAAACTGTTTTTT	CATSRDRGEKLFF
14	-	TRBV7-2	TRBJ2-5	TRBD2	TGTGCCAGCAGTCCGGGGAGGGGTCGGGAGACCCAGTACTTC	CASSPGRGRETQYF
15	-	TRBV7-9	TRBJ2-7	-	TGTGCCAGCAGCTTGGCCTTGGGGCCACCTGGGGAGCAGTACTTC	CASSLALGPPGEQYF
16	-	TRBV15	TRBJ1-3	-	TGTGCCACCAGCAGAGATAGTCCTCGCTCTGGAAACACCATATATTTT	CATSRDSPRSGNTIYF
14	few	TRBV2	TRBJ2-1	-	TGTGCCAGCAGAGGACGGCTGTCCTACAATGAGCAGTTCTTC	CASRGRLSYNEQFF
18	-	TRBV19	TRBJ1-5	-	TGTGCCAGTAGTGTACAGGGCCTGAGGGCTCTTGGCAATCAGCCCCAGCATTTT	CASSVQGLRALGNQPQHF
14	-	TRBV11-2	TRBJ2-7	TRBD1	TGTGCCAGCAGCTCCGACAGGGGGACTTACGAGCAGTACTTC	CASSSDRGTYEQYF
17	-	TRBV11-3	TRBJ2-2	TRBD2	TGTGCCAGCAGCTCAGTAGCGGGAGGGGGGAACACCGGGGAGCTGTTTTTT	CASSSVAGGGNTGELFF
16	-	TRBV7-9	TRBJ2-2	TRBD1	TGTGCCAGCAGCATATTAGGACAGGGTGAAACCGGGGAGCTGTTTTTT	CASSILGQGETGELFF
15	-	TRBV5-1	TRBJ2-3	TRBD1	TGCGCCAGCAGCCTAGGACAGGGGTCGACAGATACGCAGTATTTT	CASSLGQGSTDTQYF
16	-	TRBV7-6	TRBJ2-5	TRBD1	TGTGCCAGCAGCTTAGCACCCGGGACAGGACAAGAGACCCAGTACTTC	CASSLAPGTGQETQYF
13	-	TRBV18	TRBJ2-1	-	TGTGCCAGCTCACCACGCGGATCCCTGGGGCAGTTCTTC	CASSPRGSLGQFF
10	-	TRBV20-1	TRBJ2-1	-	TGCAGTGCTCGACTACTCGAGCAGTTCTTC	CSARLLEQFF
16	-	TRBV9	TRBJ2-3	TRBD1	TGTGCCAGCAGCGTAGCTCCGGGACAGGGTGTTAATACGCAGTATTTT	CASSVAPGQGVNTQYF
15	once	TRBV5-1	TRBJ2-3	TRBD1	TGCGCCAGCACCTTCACGGGACAGGAAACAGATACGCAGTATTTT	CASTFTGQETDTQYF
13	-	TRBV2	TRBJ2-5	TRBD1	TGTGCCAGCACCGGACAGGGAATGGAGACCCAGTACTTC	CASTGQGMETQYF
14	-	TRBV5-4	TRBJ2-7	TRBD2	TGTGCCAGCAGCTTGAAGGCGGGGGGCTACGAGCAGTACTTC	CASSLKAGGYEQYF
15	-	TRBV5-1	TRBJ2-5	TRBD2	TGCGCCAGCAGCGAACCTAGCGGGGGGGAAGAGACCCAGTACTTC	CASSEPSGGEETQYF
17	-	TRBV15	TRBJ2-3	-	TGTGCCACCAGCAATTACGGGACTGTCGCTAGCACAGATACGCAGTATTTT	CATSNYGTVASTDTQYF
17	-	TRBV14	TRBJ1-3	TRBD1	TGTGCCAGCAGCCACCTGGGACAGCACTACTCTGGAAACACCATATATTTT	CASSHLGQHYSGNTIYF
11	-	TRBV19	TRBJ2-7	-	TGTGCCGCCGACCCAATCGACGAGCAGTACTTC	CAADPIDEQYF
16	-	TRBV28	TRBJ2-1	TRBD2	TGTGCCAGCAGATCCCCGGGACTAGCGGGATCCAATGAGCAGTTCTTC	CASRSPGLAGSNEQFF
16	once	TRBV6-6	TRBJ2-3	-	TGTGCCAGCAGTTACTCGCTGCGGCAGATTGGAGATACGCAGTATTTT	CASSYSLRQIGDTQYF
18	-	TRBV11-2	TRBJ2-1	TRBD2	TGTGCCAGCAGCTCCCGCGGGGCGGGAGCTACCCCCTACAATGAGCAGTTCTTC	CASSSRGAGATPYNEQFF
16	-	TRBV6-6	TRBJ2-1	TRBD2	TGTGCCAGCAGTCCACGGACTAGCCCCGGCTACAATGAGCAGTTCTTC	CASSPRTSPGYNEQFF
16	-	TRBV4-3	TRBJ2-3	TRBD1	TGCGCCAGCAGCCAAGCCGGGACAGAAATTACAGATACGCAGTATTTT	CASSQAGTEITDTQYF
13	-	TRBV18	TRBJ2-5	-	TGTGCCAGCTCACCACTGAGGGAAGAGACCCAGTACTTC	CASSPLREETQYF
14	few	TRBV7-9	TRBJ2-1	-	TGTGCCAGCAGCTTAGAAGAATGGAGCGATGAGCAGTTCTTC	CASSLEEWSDEQFF
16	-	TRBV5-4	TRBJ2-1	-	TGTGCCAGCAGCTTGGGAACGCGGAAAGGCTCCAATGAGCAGTTCTTC	CASSLGTRKGSNEQFF
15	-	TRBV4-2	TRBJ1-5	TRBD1	TGTGCCAGCAGCCAAGGGACAGGGTACAATCAGCCCCAGCATTTT	CASSQGTGYNQPQHF
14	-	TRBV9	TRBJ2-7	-	TGTGCCAGCAGCGTAGGGAACGGGGTCGACGAGCAGTACTTC	CASSVGNGVDEQYF
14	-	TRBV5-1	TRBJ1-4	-	TGCGCCAGCAGTGGGGGTCAGGGAGGAGAAAAACTGTTTTTT	CASSGGQGGEKLFF
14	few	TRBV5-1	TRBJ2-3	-	TGCGCCAGCAGCTTGGGGGGCTTCACAGATACGCAGTATTTT	CASSLGGFTDTQYF